The rows below give T cell receptor beta chains drawn from one sample of a study of T cells in Graves' hyperthyroidism and ophthalmopathy. In TCRdb, the multiplex PCR reads were re-called with MiXCR into one record per CDR3 protein. The sample carries hundreds of thousands of distinct CDR3 sequences, about 14% recorded once. Sequenced input: blood. The receptors originated from a woman younger than 30 with Graves' hyperthyroidism. Both conserved end residues are part of each CDR3. The D gene is left open where the match is weak. Clone size, where shown, is once, few, many, or a class for clones that have expanded.

j_call cdr3_length clone_size d_call v_call cdr3_nt cdr3_aa
TRBJ1-5 15 many . TRBV11-2 TGTGCCAGCAGTCCGGACGGAATTAGCAATCAGCCCCAGCATTTT CASSPDGISNQPQHF
TRBJ2-1 13 many . TRBV11-2 TGTGCCAGCAGCTCTGGAGTGGGCTATGAGCAGTTCTTC CASSSGVGYEQFF
TRBJ2-1 16 . TRBD2 TRBV19 TGTGCCAGTAGTATGGGGGCTAGCGGGAGGACCAATGAGCAGTTCTTC CASSMGASGRTNEQFF
TRBJ2-3 16 . . TRBV24-1 TGTGCCACCAGTTCGGCCGGACAGAAACGCACAGATACGCAGTATTTT CATSSAGQKRTDTQYF
TRBJ2-7 13 . TRBD2 TRBV2 TGTGCCAGCAGGGGACTAGCGGCTTACGAGCAGTACTTC CASRGLAAYEQYF
TRBJ2-7 15 . TRBD2 TRBV4-2 TGTGCCAGCAGCCCCCTAGCGGGAGTTCCCTCCGAGCAGTACTTC CASSPLAGVPSEQYF
TRBJ2-1 18 many . TRBV12-5 TGTGCTAGTGGACCGGGACTGAAAACTAGTGACAGAGGGAATGAGCAGTTCTTC CASGPGLKTSDRGNEQFF
TRBJ1-2 14 many . TRBV5-8 TGTGCCAGCAGCGCCCTGACAGAGATCTATGGCTACACCTTC CASSALTEIYGYTF
TRBJ2-4 16 few . TRBV30 TGTGCCTGGAGAGGCCCTTCGGTCATAGCCAAAAACATTCAGTACTTC CAWRGPSVIAKNIQYF
TRBJ1-3 17 . . TRBV19 TGTGCCAGTACCCTCATCCTCCGGGCGAGCTCTGGAAACACCATATATTTT CASTLILRASSGNTIYF
TRBJ2-7 14 . TRBD1 TRBV6-1 TGTGCCAGCAGGGCGGACAGGGGAGGTTACGAGCAGTACTTC CASRADRGGYEQYF
TRBJ1-4 15 few TRBD1 TRBV12-3/TRBV12-4 TGTGCCAGCAGGCTCCAGGGGGGCTCTAATGAAAAACTGTTTTTT CASRLQGGSNEKLFF
TRBJ2-1 12 many . TRBV18 TGTGCCAGCTCACCGCTAGGCCATGAGCAGTTCTTC CASSPLGHEQFF
TRBJ2-5 18 . TRBD2 TRBV9 TGTGCCAGCAGCGTAGGGACTAGCGGGAGGCCCCCTCAATTGGCCCAGTACTTC CASSVGTSGRPPQLAQYF
TRBJ1-5 16 many . TRBV12-3/TRBV12-4 TGTGCCAGCAGTTTAGGGTGGGCAGGCCTAAATCAGCCCCAGCATTTT CASSLGWAGLNQPQHF
TRBJ2-1 15 many TRBD2 TRBV12-3/TRBV12-4 TGTGCCAGCATGTTAGCGGGAAGCCCCTACAATGAGCAGTTCTTC CASMLAGSPYNEQFF
TRBJ1-2 14 many . TRBV11-2 TGTGCCAGCAGCTCCGGGACGGATAACTATGGCTACACCTTC CASSSGTDNYGYTF